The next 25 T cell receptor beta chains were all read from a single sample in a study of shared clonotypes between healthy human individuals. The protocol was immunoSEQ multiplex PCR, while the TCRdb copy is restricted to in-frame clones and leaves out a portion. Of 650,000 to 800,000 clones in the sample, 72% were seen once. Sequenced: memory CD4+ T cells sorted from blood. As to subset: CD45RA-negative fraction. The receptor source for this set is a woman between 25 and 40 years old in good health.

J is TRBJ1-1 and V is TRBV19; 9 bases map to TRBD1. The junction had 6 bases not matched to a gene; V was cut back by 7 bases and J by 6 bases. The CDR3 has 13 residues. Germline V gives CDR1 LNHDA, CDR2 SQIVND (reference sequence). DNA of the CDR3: TGTGCCAGTACTGGACAGGGGTGGCCTGAAGCTTTCTTT. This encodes CASTGQGWPEAFF.

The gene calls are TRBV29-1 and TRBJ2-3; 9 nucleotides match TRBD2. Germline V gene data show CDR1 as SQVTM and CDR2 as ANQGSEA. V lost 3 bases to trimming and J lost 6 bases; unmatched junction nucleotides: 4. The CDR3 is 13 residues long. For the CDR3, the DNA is TGCAGCGTTGAGGCGGGAGGGGTCGATACGCAGTATTTT. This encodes CSVEAGGVDTQYF.

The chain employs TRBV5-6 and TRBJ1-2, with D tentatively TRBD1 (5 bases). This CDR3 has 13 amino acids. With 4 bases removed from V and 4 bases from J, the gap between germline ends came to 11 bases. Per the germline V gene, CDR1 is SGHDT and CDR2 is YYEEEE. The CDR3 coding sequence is TGTGCCAGCAGCCCCGGAGGGGTCTATGGCTACACCTTC. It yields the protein CASSPGGVYGYTF.

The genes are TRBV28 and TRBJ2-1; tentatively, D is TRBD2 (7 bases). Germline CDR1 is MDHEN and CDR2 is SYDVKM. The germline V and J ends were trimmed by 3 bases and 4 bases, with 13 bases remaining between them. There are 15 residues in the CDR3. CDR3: CASSLSGGPYNEQFF. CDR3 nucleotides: TGTGCCAGCAGTTTGTCGGGGGGCCCATACAATGAGCAGTTCTTC.

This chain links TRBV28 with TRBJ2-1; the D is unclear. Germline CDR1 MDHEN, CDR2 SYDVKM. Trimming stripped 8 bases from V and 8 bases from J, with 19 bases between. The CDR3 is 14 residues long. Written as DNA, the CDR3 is TGTGCCAGCTCCCCTCCGACTCAACGCGATGAGCAGTTCTTC. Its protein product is CASSPPTQRDEQFF.

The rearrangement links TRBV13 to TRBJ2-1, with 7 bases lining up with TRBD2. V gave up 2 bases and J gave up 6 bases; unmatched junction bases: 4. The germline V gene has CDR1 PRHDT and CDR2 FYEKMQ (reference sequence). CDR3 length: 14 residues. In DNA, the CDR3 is TGTGCCAGCAGCTTATTGACTAGCTTCAATGAGCAGTTCTTC. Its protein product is CASSLLTSFNEQFF.

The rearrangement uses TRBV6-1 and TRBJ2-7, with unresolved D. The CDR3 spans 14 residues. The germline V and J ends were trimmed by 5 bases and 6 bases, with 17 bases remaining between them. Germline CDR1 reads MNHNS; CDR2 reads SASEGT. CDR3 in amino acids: CASSPLYRVREQYF. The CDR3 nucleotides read TGTGCCAGCAGTCCTTTATATCGTGTCCGCGAGCAGTACTTC.

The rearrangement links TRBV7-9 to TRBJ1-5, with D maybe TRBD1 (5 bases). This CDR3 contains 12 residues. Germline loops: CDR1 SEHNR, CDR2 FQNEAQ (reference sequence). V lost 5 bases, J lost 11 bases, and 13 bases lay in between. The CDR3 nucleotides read TGTGCCAGCAGCCCCCTAGGGGCGTCCCAGCATTTT. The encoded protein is CASSPLGASQHF.

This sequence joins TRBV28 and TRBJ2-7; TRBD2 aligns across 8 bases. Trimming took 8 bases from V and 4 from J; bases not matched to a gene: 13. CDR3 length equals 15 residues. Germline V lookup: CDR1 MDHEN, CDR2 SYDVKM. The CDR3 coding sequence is TGTGCCAGCTCATTAGGGGGGGCGGGAGGTTACGAGCAGTACTTC. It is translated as CASSLGGAGGYEQYF.

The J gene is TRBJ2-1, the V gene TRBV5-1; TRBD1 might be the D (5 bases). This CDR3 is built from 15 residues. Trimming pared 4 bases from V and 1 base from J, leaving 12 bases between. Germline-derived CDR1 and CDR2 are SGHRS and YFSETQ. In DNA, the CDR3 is TGCGCCAGCAGCACGGACACAGTTTCCTACAATGAGCAGTTCTTC. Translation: CASSTDTVSYNEQFF. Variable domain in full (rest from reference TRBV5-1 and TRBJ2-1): KAGVTQTPRYLIKTRGQQVTLSCSPISGHRSVSWYQQTPGQGLQFLFEYFSETQRNKGNFPGRFSGRQFSNSRSEMNVSTLELGDSALYLCASSTDTVSYNEQFFGPGTRLTVL.

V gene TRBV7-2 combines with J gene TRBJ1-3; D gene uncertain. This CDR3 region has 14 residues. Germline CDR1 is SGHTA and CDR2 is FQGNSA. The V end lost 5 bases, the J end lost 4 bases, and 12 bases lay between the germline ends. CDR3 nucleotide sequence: TGTGCCAGCAGCCGTAACGGGTTAGGAAACACCATATATTTT. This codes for CASSRNGLGNTIYF. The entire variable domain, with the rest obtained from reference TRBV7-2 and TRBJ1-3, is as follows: GAGVSQSPSNKVTEKGKDVELRCDPISGHTALYWYRQSLGQGLEFLIYFQGNSAPDKSGLPSDRFSAERTGGSVSTLTIQRTQQEDSAVYLCASSRNGLGNTIYFGEGSWLTVV.

In nucleotides, the CDR3 is TGTGCCAGCAGCCCGGAGACGGGACAGTTCTTC. Translating it yields CASSPETGQFF. The chain uses TRBV11-2 and TRBJ2-1, with D possibly TRBD2 on 5 matching bases. Germline loops: CDR1 SGHAT, CDR2 FQNNGV. Trimming pared 5 bases from V and 13 bases from J, leaving 12 bases between. This CDR3 region has 11 residues. The variable domain in full, with the rest retrieved from reference TRBV11-2 and TRBJ2-1, is EAGVAQSPRYKIIEKRQSVAFWCNPISGHATLYWYQQILGQGPKLLIQFQNNGVVDDSQLPKDRFSAERLKGVDSTLKIQPAKLEDSAVYLCASSPETGQFFGPGTRLTVL.

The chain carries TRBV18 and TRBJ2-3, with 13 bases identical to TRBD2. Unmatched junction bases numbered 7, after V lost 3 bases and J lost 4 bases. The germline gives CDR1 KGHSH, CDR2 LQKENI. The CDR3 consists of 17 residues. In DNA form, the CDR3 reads TGTGCCAGCTCACCTCGGACTAGCGGGAGTACTGCAGATACGCAGTATTTT. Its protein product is CASSPRTSGSTADTQYF.

The CDR3 is CASSPKQRLNTEAFF. CDR3 DNA sequence: TGTGCCAGCAGCCCAAAACAGAGATTGAACACTGAAGCTTTCTTT. The J gene is TRBJ1-1, the V gene TRBV7-9; no reliable D call. In germline, CDR1 is SEHNR, CDR2 FQNEAQ (reference sequence). V lost 5 bases to trimming and J lost 0 bases, with 13 bases between them. The CDR3 extends over 15 amino acids.

The CDR3 DNA reads as TGTGCCAGCAGCCTGGACAGGGGGAAAGAGACCCAGTACTTC. Protein sequence: CASSLDRGKETQYF. The chain links TRBV6-1 to TRBJ2-5; 10 positions match TRBD1. CDR3 length: 14 amino acids. Germline CDR1 is MNHNS and CDR2 is SASEGT. V was clipped by 6 bases and J by 3 bases; unmatched bases: 4.

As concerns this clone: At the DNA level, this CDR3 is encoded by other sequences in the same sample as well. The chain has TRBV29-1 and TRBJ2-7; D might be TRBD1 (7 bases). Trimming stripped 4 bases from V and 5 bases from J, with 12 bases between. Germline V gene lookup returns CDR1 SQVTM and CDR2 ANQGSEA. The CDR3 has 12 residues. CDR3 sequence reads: CSVGQGGDEQYF. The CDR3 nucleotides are TGCAGCGTTGGGCAGGGGGGCGACGAGCAGTACTTC.

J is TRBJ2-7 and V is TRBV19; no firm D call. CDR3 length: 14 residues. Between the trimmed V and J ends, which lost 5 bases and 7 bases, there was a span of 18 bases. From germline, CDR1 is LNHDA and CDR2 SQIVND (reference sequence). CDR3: CASSLDPREREQYF. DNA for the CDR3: TGTGCCAGTAGTTTGGACCCAAGGGAACGAGAGCAGTACTTC. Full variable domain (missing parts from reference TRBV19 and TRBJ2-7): DGGITQSPKYLFRKEGQNVTLSCEQNLNHDAMYWYRQDPGQGLRLIYYSQIVNDFQKGDIAEGYSVSREKKESFPLTVTSAQKNPTAFYLCASSLDPREREQYFGPGTRLTVT.

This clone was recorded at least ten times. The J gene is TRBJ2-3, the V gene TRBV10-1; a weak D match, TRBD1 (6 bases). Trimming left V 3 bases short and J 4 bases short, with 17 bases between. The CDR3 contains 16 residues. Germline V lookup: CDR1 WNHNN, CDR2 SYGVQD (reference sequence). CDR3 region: CASSDFIQGPADTQYF. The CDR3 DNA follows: TGCGCCAGCAGTGATTTCATACAGGGTCCGGCAGATACGCAGTATTTT.

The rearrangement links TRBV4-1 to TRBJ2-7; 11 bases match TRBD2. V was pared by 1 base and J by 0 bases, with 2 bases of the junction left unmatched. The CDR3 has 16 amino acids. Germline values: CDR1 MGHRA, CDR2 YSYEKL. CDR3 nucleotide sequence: TGCGCCAGCAGCCAAGGACTAGCGGGGACCTCCTACGAGCAGTACTTC. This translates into CASSQGLAGTSYEQYF.

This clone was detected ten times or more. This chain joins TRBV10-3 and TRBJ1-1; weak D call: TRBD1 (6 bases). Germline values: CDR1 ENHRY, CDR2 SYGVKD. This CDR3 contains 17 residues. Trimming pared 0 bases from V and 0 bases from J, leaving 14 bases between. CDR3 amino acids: CAISESFGGRVNTEAFF. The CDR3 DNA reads TGTGCCATCAGTGAGTCCTTCGGGGGCAGGGTGAACACTGAAGCTTTCTTT.

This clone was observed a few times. CDR3 nucleotides: TGCGCCAGCAGGGAGGGTCAGTGGGGCACTGAAGCTTTCTTT. As protein: CASREGQWGTEAFF. The V gene is TRBV5-1, the J gene TRBJ1-1; D gene unclear. V was clipped by 5 bases and J by 4 bases, with 15 bases between them. Per the germline V gene, CDR1 is SGHRS and CDR2 is YFSETQ. There are 14 residues in the CDR3.

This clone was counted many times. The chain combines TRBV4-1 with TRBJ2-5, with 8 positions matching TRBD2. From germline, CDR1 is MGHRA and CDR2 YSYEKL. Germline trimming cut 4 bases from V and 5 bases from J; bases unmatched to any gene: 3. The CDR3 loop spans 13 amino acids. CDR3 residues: CASSLGGEETQYF. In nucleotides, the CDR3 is TGCGCCAGCAGCCTCGGGGGGGAGGAGACCCAGTACTTC.

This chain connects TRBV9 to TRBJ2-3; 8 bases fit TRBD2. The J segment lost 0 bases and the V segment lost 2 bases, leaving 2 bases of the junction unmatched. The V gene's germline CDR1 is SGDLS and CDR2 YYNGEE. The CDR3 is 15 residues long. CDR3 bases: TGTGCCAGCAGCGTGGGACTAGGAAGCACAGATACGCAGTATTTT. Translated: CASSVGLGSTDTQYF.

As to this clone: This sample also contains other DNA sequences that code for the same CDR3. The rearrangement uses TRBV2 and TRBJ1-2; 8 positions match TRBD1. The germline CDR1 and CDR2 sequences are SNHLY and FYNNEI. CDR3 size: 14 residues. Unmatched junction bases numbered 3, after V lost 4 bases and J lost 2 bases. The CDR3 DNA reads TGTGCCAGCAGTGGACAGGGGTCGAACTATGGCTACACCTTC. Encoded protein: CASSGQGSNYGYTF.

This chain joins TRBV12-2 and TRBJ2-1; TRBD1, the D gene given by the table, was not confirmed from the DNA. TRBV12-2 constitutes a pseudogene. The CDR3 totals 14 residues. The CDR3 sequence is CASRLAICRTDPFF. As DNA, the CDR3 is TGTGCAAGTCGCTTAGCCATTTGCCGGACAGATCCGTTCTTC.